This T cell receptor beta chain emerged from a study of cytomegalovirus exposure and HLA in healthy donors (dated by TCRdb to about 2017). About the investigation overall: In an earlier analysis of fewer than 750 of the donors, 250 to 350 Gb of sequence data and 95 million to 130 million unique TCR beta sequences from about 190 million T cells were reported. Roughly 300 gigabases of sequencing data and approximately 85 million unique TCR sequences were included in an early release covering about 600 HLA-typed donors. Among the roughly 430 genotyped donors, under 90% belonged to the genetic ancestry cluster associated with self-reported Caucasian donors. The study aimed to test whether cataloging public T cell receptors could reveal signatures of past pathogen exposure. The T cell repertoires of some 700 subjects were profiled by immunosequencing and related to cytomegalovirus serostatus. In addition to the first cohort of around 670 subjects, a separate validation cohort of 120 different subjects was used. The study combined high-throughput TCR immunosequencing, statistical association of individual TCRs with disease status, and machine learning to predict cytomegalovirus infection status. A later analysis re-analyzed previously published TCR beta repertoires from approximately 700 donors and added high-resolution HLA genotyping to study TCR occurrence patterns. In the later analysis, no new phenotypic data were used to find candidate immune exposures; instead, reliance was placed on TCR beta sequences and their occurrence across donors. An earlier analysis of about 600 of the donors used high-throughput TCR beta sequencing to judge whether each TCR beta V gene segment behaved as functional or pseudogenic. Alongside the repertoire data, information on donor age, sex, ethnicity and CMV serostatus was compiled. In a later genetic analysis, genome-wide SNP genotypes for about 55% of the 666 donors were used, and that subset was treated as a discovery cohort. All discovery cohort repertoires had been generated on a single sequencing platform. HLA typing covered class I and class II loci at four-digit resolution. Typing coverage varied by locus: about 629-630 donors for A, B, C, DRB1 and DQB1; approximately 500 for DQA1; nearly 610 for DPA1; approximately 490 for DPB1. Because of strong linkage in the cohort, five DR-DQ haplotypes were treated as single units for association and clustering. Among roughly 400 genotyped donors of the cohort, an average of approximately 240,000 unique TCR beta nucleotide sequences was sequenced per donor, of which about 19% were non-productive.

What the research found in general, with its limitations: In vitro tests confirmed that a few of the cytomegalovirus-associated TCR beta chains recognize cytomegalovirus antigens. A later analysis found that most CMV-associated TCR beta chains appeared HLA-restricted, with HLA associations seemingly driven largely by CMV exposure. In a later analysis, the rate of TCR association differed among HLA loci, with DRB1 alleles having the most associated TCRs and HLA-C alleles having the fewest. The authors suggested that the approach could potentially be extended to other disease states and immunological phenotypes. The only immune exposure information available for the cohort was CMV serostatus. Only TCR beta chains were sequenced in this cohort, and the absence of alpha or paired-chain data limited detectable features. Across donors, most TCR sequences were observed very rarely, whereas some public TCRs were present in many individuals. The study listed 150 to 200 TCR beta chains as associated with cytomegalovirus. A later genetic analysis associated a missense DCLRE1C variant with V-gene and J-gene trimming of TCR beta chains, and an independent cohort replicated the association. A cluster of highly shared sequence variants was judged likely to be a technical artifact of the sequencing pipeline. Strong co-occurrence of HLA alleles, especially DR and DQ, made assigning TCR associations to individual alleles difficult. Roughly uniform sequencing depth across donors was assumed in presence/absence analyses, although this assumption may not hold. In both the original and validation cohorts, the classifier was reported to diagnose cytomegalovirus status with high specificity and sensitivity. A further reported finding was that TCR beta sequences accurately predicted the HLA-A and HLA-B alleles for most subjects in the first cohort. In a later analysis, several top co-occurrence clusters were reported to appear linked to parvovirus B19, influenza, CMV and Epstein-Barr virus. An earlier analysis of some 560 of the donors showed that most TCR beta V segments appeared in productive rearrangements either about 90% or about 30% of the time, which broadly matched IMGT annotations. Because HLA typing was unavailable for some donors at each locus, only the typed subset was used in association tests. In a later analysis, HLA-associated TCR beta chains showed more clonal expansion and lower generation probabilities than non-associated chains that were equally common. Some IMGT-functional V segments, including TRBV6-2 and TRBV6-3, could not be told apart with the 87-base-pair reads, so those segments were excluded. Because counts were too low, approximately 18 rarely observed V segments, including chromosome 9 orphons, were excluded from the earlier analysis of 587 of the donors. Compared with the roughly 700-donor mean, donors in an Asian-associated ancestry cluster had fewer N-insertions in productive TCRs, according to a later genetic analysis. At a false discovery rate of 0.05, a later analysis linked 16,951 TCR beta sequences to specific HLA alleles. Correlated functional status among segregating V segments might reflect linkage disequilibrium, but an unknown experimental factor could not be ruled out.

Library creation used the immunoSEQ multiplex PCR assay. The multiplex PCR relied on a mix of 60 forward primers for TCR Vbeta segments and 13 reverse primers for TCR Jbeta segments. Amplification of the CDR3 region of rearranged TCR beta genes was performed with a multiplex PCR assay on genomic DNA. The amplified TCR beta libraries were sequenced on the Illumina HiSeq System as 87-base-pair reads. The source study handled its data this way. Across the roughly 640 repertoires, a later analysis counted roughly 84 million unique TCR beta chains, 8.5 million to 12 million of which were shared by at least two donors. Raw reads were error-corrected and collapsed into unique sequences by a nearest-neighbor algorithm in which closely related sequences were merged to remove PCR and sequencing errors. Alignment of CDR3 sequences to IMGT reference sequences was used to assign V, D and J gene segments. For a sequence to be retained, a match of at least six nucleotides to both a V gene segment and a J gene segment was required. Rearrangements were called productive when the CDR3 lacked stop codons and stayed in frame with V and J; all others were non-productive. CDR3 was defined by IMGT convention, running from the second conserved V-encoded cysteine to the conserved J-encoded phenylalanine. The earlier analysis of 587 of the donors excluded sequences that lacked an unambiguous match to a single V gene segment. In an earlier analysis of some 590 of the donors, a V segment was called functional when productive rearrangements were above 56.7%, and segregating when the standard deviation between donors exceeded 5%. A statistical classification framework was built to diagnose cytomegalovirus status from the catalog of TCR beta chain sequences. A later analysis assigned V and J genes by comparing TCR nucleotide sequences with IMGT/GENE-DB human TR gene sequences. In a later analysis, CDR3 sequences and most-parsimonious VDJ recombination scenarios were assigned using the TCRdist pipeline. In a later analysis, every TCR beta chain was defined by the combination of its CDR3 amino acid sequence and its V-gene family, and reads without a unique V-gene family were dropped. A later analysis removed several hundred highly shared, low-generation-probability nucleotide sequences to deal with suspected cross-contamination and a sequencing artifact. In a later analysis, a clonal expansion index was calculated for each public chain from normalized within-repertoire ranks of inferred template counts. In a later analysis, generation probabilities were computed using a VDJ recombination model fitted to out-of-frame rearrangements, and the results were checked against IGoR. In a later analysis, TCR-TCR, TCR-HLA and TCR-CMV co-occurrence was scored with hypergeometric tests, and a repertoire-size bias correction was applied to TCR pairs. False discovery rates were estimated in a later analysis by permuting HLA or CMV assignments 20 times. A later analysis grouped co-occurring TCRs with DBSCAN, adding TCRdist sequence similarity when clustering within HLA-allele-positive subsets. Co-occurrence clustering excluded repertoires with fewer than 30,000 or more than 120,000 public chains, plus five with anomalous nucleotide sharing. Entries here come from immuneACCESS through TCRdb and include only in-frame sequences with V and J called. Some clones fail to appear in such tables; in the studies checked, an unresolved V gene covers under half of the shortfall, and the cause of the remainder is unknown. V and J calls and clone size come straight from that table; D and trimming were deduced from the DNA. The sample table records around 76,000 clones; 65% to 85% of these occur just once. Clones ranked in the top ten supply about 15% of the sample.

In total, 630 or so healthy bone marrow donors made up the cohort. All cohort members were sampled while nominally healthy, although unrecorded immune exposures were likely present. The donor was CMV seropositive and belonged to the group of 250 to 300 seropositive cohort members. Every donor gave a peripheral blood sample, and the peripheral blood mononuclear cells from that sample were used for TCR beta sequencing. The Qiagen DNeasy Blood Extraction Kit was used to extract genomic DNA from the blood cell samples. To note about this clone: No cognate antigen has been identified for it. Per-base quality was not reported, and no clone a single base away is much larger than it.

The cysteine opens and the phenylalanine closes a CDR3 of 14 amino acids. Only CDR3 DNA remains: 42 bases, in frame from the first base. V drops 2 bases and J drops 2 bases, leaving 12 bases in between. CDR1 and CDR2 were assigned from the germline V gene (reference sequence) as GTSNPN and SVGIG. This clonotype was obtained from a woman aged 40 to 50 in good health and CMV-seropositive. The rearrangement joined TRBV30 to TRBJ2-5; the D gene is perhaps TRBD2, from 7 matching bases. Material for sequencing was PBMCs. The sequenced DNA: TGTGCCTGGAGTAGGGGGGGTTCACAAGAGACCCAGTACTTC. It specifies CAWSRGGSQETQYF.